This entry concerns a single T cell receptor (beta chain). The antigen is not known. The data were obtained in a study of CD8 T cells in Susac syndrome. Regarding the study as a whole: Regarding the TCR sequencing and HLA analysis, the study admitted that a relatively small number of individuals were involved.

RNA totalling 0.5 to 1 ug underwent reverse transcription with random hexamers. One entry per CDR3 protein, called by TCRdb with MiXCR from the immunoSEQ multiplex PCR reads. The table shows 100,000 to 150,000 distinct CDR3 sequences, with over 90% occurring only once. J was trimmed by 2 bases and V by 0 bases; bases with no gene match: 5. The CDR3 sequence is 16 residues long. Germline V lookup: CDR1 SGHRS, CDR2 YFSETQ. The chain links TRBV5-1 to TRBJ2-3, with 8 bases identical to TRBD2. The source of this sequence is a human donor in good health. The specimen sequenced was CD4+ T cells from PBMCs. CDR3 sequence (DNA): TGCGCCAGCAGCTTGGTTTCGCGGGGGGTCACAGATACGCAGTATTTT. Amino acids: CASSLVSRGVTDTQYF.